Below are 15 T cell receptor beta chains sequenced from a single sample in a study of cytomegalovirus exposure and HLA in healthy donors. PCR was performed using 60 Vbeta and 13 Jbeta primers. Only in-frame clones appear in the TCRdb table, and some are missing; sequencing was by immunoSEQ multiplex PCR. This sample has 120,000 or so clones, with around 74% found just once. The sequencing sample was made of PBMCs. These TCRs come from a man between 60 and 70 years old in good health and CMV-seropositive.

V and J are TRBV30 and TRBJ1-1, with a possible D match to TRBD1 (5 bases). V was pared by 0 bases and J by 0 bases, with 8 bases between. This CDR3 has 14 amino acids. Germline CDR1 reads GTSNPN; CDR2 reads SVGIG (reference sequence). The CDR3 sequence is CAWSVPGLNTEAFF. Written as DNA, the CDR3 is TGTGCCTGGAGTGTACCAGGGCTGAACACTGAAGCTTTCTTT.

Here the CDR3 DNA reads TGTGCCAGCAGCGTAGATGCGACAGTCCCCTACACCTTC. Translation gives CASSVDATVPYTF. The rearrangement links TRBV9 to TRBJ1-2; D possibly corresponds to TRBD1 (5 bases). Germline CDR1 and CDR2: SGDLS and YYNGEE. V lost 0 bases and J lost 10, with 13 bases in between. The CDR3 loop spans 13 amino acids.

The chain couples TRBV6-1 to TRBJ1-1, with D hard to call. The V and J ends lost 1 base and 4 bases respectively, with 4 bases between them. CDR1 and CDR2 from the germline V gene are MNHNS and SASEGT. The CDR3 loop spans 12 amino acids. The CDR3 DNA follows: TGTGCCAGCAGTGAAGTCAGCACTGAAGCTTTCTTT. Amino acids: CASSEVSTEAFF.

The rearrangement joins TRBV7-8 to TRBJ2-7, with D possibly matching TRBD1 (5 bases). Trimming shortened V by 5 bases and J by 9 bases, and 17 bases separated the two germline ends. Germline CDR1 and CDR2: SGHVS and FQNEAQ. The CDR3 consists of 13 residues. This CDR3 is CASSKGPSQAQYF. The CDR3 DNA is TGTGCCAGCAGCAAGGGGCCTTCTCAGGCGCAGTACTTC.

The V call is TRBV7-8, the J call TRBJ2-7; 8 bases match TRBD2. Trimming cost V 1 base and J 4 bases; bases outside gene matches: 9. CDR1 is SGHVS, CDR2 FQNEAQ, per germline. This CDR3 spans 16 amino acids. CDR3 coding DNA: TGTGCCAGCAGCTTAGAGGCCGGCAGCGGGAGTTACGAGCAGTACTTC. Protein: CASSLEAGSGSYEQYF. The full variable domain, completed using reference TRBV7-8 and TRBJ2-7, is GAGVSQSPRYKVAKRGQDVALRCDPISGHVSLFWYQQALGQGPEFLTYFQNEAQLDKSGLPSDRFFAERPEGSVSTLKIQRTQQEDSAVYLCASSLEAGSGSYEQYFGPGTRLTVT.

The chain joins TRBV18 to TRBJ2-6; D is undetermined. This CDR3 is built from 16 residues. The V end lost 3 bases, the J end lost 0 bases, and 9 bases lay between the germline ends. The V gene's germline CDR1 is KGHSH and CDR2 LQKENI. For the CDR3, the DNA is TGTGCCAGCTCACCCCGTATGAGCTCTGGGGCCAACGTCCTGACTTTC. Translation gives CASSPRMSSGANVLTF.

The chain has TRBV19 and TRBJ2-1; maybe TRBD1 (5 bases). CDR3 length: 13 amino acids. Germline loops: CDR1 LNHDA, CDR2 SQIVND (reference sequence). Trimming pared 7 bases from V and 3 bases from J, leaving 10 bases between. This CDR3 is CASTRGYYNEQFF. DNA for the CDR3: TGTGCCAGTACAAGGGGCTACTACAATGAGCAGTTCTTC.

This rearrangement joins TRBV2 to TRBJ2-2; 8 bases are shared with TRBD1. The CDR3 runs 14 residues. CDR1 and CDR2 (germline): SNHLY, FYNNEI. J gave up 4 bases and V 6 bases, and 4 bases lay outside the gene matches. The CDR3 DNA is TGTGCCAGCAGGGACAGGGTCGGCACCGGGGAGCTGTTTTTT. The encoded protein is CASRDRVGTGELFF.

For the CDR3, the DNA is TGCAGCGTTTCCGGACAGGGGCATAACTATGGCTACACCTTC. Its protein product is CSVSGQGHNYGYTF. The J gene is TRBJ1-2, the V gene TRBV29-1; 9 bases match TRBD1. Germline assignment: CDR1 SQVTM and CDR2 ANQGSEA. With 5 bases clipped from V and 1 base from J, the junction kept 5 bases outside the gene matches. The CDR3 is 14 amino acids.

The rearrangement links TRBV2 to TRBJ1-5, with no clear D. CDR1 is SNHLY, CDR2 FYNNEI, per germline. The CDR3 is 12 amino acids. Trimming removed 6 bases from V and 3 bases from J, with 6 bases in between. CDR3 coding DNA: TGTGCCAGCAGCCCTTACAATCAGCCCCAGCATTTT. As protein: CASSPYNQPQHF.

V gene TRBV30 combines with J gene TRBJ2-2; 7 bases agree with TRBD2. The germline V gene encodes CDR1 GTSNPN and CDR2 SVGIG (reference sequence). The CDR3 extends over 14 amino acids. Trimming at V came to 3 bases and at J to 3 bases, leaving 4 bases not matched to a gene. The DNA of the CDR3 is TGTGCCTGGAGACCGGGGGGACACACCGGGGAGCTGTTTTTT. Amino acids: CAWRPGGHTGELFF. Looking up the rest from reference TRBV30 and TRBJ2-2 gives the full variable domain: SQTIHQWPATLVQPVGSPLSLECTVEGTSNPNLYWYRQAAGRGLQLLFYSVGIGQISSEVPQNLSASRPQDRQFILSSKKLLLSDSGFYLCAWRPGGHTGELFFGEGSRLTVL.

In the case of this clone: This specimen includes other DNA sequences encoding the same CDR3. V is TRBV2 and J is TRBJ2-1; D is perhaps TRBD2 (6 bases). The CDR3 contains 13 residues. Per germline, CDR1 SNHLY and CDR2 FYNNEI. The ends were cut back, 8 bases at V and 3 bases at J, with 11 bases in the middle. The CDR3 bases are TGTGCCAGCTCCGGGACTGGCTACAATGAGCAGTTCTTC. As protein: CASSGTGYNEQFF.

The chain combines TRBV10-1 with TRBJ1-2, with a possible D match to TRBD1 (6 bases). This CDR3 spans 13 amino acids. The germline V gene encodes CDR1 WNHNN and CDR2 SYGVQD (reference sequence). The germline V and J ends were trimmed by 3 bases and 4 bases, with 9 bases remaining between them. Here the CDR3 DNA reads TGCGCCAGCAGTGAAGGGGGAAGCTATGGCTACACCTTC. Protein product: CASSEGGSYGYTF.

This chain connects TRBV2 to TRBJ2-3; D remains unclear. The CDR3 length is 12 residues. V was clipped by 6 bases and J by 3 bases, with 7 bases between them. Germline assignment: CDR1 SNHLY and CDR2 FYNNEI. The CDR3 loop is CASRPRTDTQYF. CDR3 coding DNA: TGTGCCAGCAGGCCTAGAACAGATACGCAGTATTTT.

This clone was detected a few times. The chain carries TRBV7-9 and TRBJ2-7; 13 bases agree with TRBD2. Germline assignment: CDR1 SEHNR and CDR2 FQNEAQ (reference sequence). After removal of 3 bases from V and 3 bases from J, the junction contained 14 bases not matched to a gene. The CDR3 extends over 19 amino acids. In DNA form, the CDR3 reads TGTGCCAGCAGCTTGAATCTAGGACTAGCGGGGGCAACGCACTACGAGCAGTACTTC. Translated: CASSLNLGLAGATHYEQYF.